This record concerns one T cell receptor (beta chain) sequence. These data belong to a study of shared clonotypes between healthy human individuals. Per germline, CDR1 MNHEY and CDR2 SVGAGI. Trimming took 0 bases from V and 4 from J, leaving 9 bases between them. This CDR3 is 14 amino acids long. Sequencing was performed with immunoSEQ multiplex PCR; in TCRdb, only in-frame clones are kept and a portion is missing. The profile shows 600,000 to 800,000 clones, 72% of them singletons. The chain is built from TRBV6-5 and TRBJ1-1; weak D call: TRBD1 (5 bases). This TCR came from a woman in her 30s in good health. The sequenced sample consisted of memory CD4+ T cells sorted from blood. Subset indicated: CD45RA-negative fraction. The CDR3 DNA sequence: TGTGCCAGCAGTTACTCGGCAGGGCCCACTGAAGCTTTCTTT. Protein product: CASSYSAGPTEAFF.